This TCR beta chain was retrieved from a study of blood T cells in healthy people across ages. Through a sample-barcoded 5' primer and a J-beta primer mix, a second PCR was run for roughly 6 to 11 cycles. TCRdb called the 5' RACE reads again in MiXCR, with one record for every CDR3 protein. The sample has about 900,000 distinct CDR3 sequences, 45% to 50% seen once; the top ten hold around an eighth. Germline loops: CDR1 ENHRY, CDR2 SYGVKD. The J segment lost 7 bases and the V segment lost 8 bases, leaving 8 bases of the junction unmatched. The CDR3 has 14 amino acids. The source material was blood. The V call is TRBV10-3, the J call TRBJ2-1, with TRBD1 matching 10 bases. This receptor was obtained from a man aged 30-40 years in good health. This CDR3 reads CAIRPGTGANEQFF. Written as DNA, the CDR3 is TGTGCCATCCGTCCCGGGACAGGGGCAAATGAGCAGTTCTTC.